These 29 T cell receptor beta chains were all obtained from the same sample, sequenced in a study of CD8 T cells in Susac syndrome. RNA was extracted with the RNeasy kit, and a quantity of roughly 0.5 to 1 ug was reverse transcribed using random hexamers. TCRdb recomputed calls from the immunoSEQ multiplex PCR reads with MiXCR, one row per CDR3 protein. In the table there are 150,000 to 200,000 distinct CDR3 sequences, 85% to 95% of which are singletons. The sample consisted of CD4+ T cells from PBMCs. These receptors were obtained from a human donor in good health.

The chain links TRBV4-2 to TRBJ1-3, with D possibly being TRBD1 (5 bases). This CDR3 has 11 amino acids. The ends were cut back, 5 bases at V and 12 bases at J, with 11 bases in the middle. Germline V CDR1 and CDR2: LGHNA, YNFKEQ. CDR3 residues: CASSTRDFIYF. CDR3 in DNA: TGTGCCAGCAGCACCCGGGACTTCATATATTTT.

This clonotype is a singleton in its sample. The rearrangement uses TRBV19 and TRBJ1-5; D call uncertain. Between the trimmed V and J ends, which lost 2 bases and 4 bases, there was a span of 6 bases. CDR1 and CDR2 (germline): LNHDA, SQIVND (reference sequence). The CDR3 has 13 amino acids. This CDR3 is CASSIQENQPQHF. In nucleotides, the CDR3 is TGTGCCAGTAGTATACAGGAGAATCAGCCCCAGCATTTT.

The chain recombines TRBV24-1 with TRBJ2-3, with D maybe TRBD2 (6 bases). Germline CDR1 reads KGHDR; CDR2 reads SFDVKD. CDR3 size: 14 residues. Between the trimmed V and J ends, which lost 4 bases and 6 bases, there was a span of 13 bases. The CDR3 DNA reads as TGTGCCACCAGTGACCCGGGGACTCCCGATACGCAGTATTTT. It specifies CATSDPGTPDTQYF.

This clonotype appeared once. V is TRBV5-1 and J is TRBJ2-7, with D hard to call. V was trimmed by 3 bases and J by 6 bases, leaving 13 bases between them. CDR3 length: 13 amino acids. Germline V gives CDR1 SGHRS, CDR2 YFSETQ. The chain's CDR3 is CASSSRGEGEQYF. The CDR3 coding sequence is TGCGCCAGCAGCTCTCGTGGGGAAGGCGAGCAGTACTTC.

V gene TRBV5-6 combines with J gene TRBJ1-1, with D possibly matching TRBD1 (5 bases). Trimming removed 0 bases from V and 1 base from J, with 13 bases in between. CDR3 length: 16 amino acids. The germline CDR1 and CDR2 sequences are SGHDT and YYEEEE. The CDR3 nucleotides are TGTGCCAGCAGCTTGGATGGGTACGGGGGGAACACTGAAGCTTTCTTT. Translated: CASSLDGYGGNTEAFF.

V usage is TRBV6-5 and J usage is TRBJ2-7, with a tentative D call TRBD2 (5 bases). The germline gives CDR1 MNHEY, CDR2 SVGAGI. V lost 6 bases and J lost 6, with 21 bases in between. This CDR3 is 15 amino acids long. As DNA, the CDR3 is TGTGCCAGCAGGCAGGACGGAGAGGGTGTCGTCGAGCAGTACTTC. Amino acid sequence: CASRQDGEGVVEQYF.

This rearrangement joins TRBV30 to TRBJ2-1; D unclear. Germline V lookup: CDR1 GTSNPN, CDR2 SVGIG (reference sequence). Between the trimmed V and J ends, which lost 2 bases and 6 bases, there was a span of 11 bases. The CDR3 has 13 residues. The CDR3 nucleotides are TGTGCCTGGAGTAGTTCATCAGGCAATGAGCAGTTCTTC. Translating it yields CAWSSSSGNEQFF.

The chain links TRBV20-1 to TRBJ2-5; D gene unclear. Germline V gene data show CDR1 as DFQATT and CDR2 as SNEGSKA (reference sequence). This CDR3 is built from 14 residues. Deletions cut 3 bases from V and 2 bases from J, with 13 bases between. CDR3 residues: CSASPIGYQETQYF. DNA of the CDR3: TGCAGTGCTAGTCCCATTGGGTATCAAGAGACCCAGTACTTC.

V is TRBV18 and J is TRBJ2-5, with a weak D call TRBD1 (5 bases). The germline CDR1 and CDR2 sequences are KGHSH and LQKENI. This CDR3 comprises 13 residues. V was trimmed by 3 bases and J by 12 bases, leaving 17 bases between them. The CDR3 loop is CASSPNHQDIKYF. For the CDR3, the DNA is TGTGCCAGCTCACCTAACCACCAGGACATAAAGTACTTC.

The chain joins TRBV30 to TRBJ1-1; D remains unclear. The germline gives CDR1 GTSNPN, CDR2 SVGIG (reference sequence). This CDR3 has 12 residues. Trimming removed 2 bases at V and 4 bases at J, with 8 bases between. CDR3 protein: CAWSNQATEAFF. In DNA, the CDR3 is TGTGCCTGGAGTAACCAGGCCACTGAAGCTTTCTTT.

The gene calls are TRBV5-1 and TRBJ2-5; D not resolved. The V and J ends lost 1 base and 4 bases respectively, with 14 bases between them. CDR1 is SGHRS and CDR2 is YFSETQ in the germline V gene. The CDR3 extends over 15 amino acids. DNA of the CDR3: TGCGCCAGCAGCTTGATGGGAAGGCTTGGAGAGACCCAGTACTTC. It specifies CASSLMGRLGETQYF. Full variable domain (remainder filled in from reference TRBV5-1 and TRBJ2-5): KAGVTQTPRYLIKTRGQQVTLSCSPISGHRSVSWYQQTPGQGLQFLFEYFSETQRNKGNFPGRFSGRQFSNSRSEMNVSTLELGDSALYLCASSLMGRLGETQYFGPGTRLLVL.

This chain uses TRBV2 with TRBJ2-1; D unresolved. The CDR3 consists of 14 residues. CDR1 is SNHLY and CDR2 is FYNNEI in the germline V gene. V lost 6 bases, J lost 6 bases, and 15 bases lay in between. Written as DNA, the CDR3 is TGTGCCAGCAGCGCGCAGACGCTTCGCAATGAGCAGTTCTTC. Amino acid sequence: CASSAQTLRNEQFF.

The chain links TRBV2 to TRBJ1-2; TRBD1 is a possible D gene (5 bases). V was pared by 0 bases and J by 8 bases, with 10 bases between. From germline, CDR1 is SNHLY and CDR2 FYNNEI. This CDR3 is built from 13 residues. Here the CDR3 DNA reads TGTGCCAGCAGTGAAGCGTGGCAGGGCGGCTACACCTTC. Its protein product is CASSEAWQGGYTF.

This chain connects TRBV12-3 or TRBV12-4 to TRBJ1-3, with D possibly matching TRBD1 (6 bases). The V end was cut by 8 bases, the J end by 0 bases, with 14 bases between. This CDR3 has 15 amino acids. The CDR3 here is CASGRDITSGNTIYF. The CDR3 DNA reads TGTGCCAGCGGGCGGGACATAACCTCTGGAAACACCATATATTTT.

This clonotype is a singleton in its sample. The gene calls are TRBV29-1 and TRBJ2-5; 8 nucleotides agree with TRBD1. With 5 bases clipped from V and 5 bases from J, the junction kept 1 base outside the gene matches. The germline V gene has CDR1 SQVTM and CDR2 ANQGSEA. CDR3 size: 11 residues. CDR3 loop: CSVRQGETQYF. As DNA, the CDR3 is TGCAGCGTTCGACAGGGGGAGACCCAGTACTTC.

V usage is TRBV5-1 and J usage is TRBJ2-2; D unclear. This CDR3 region has 12 residues. V was shortened by 6 bases and J by 3 bases, with 6 bases between the two germline ends. The V gene's germline CDR1 is SGHRS and CDR2 YFSETQ. CDR3 in DNA: TGCGCCAGCATTCTAGACACCGGGGAGCTGTTTTTT. The encoded protein is CASILDTGELFF.

The V gene is TRBV29-1, the J gene TRBJ2-5; 7 positions agree with TRBD2. Germline V gives CDR1 SQVTM, CDR2 ANQGSEA. CDR3 length: 11 amino acids. Trimming cost V 5 bases and J 5 bases; bases outside gene matches: 2. The CDR3 DNA follows: TGCAGCGTTTGGCGGGAGGAGACCCAGTACTTC. Its protein is CSVWREETQYF.

The V and J genes are TRBV10-3 and TRBJ2-7, with TRBD2 matching 7 bases. The CDR3 length is 15 residues. Germline trimming cut 3 bases from V and 1 base from J; bases unmatched to any gene: 6. Germline V gene lookup returns CDR1 ENHRY and CDR2 SYGVKD. The CDR3 nucleotides are TGTGCCATCAGTGAACTCCCCGGGGGGTCCTACGAGCAGTACTTC. This encodes CAISELPGGSYEQYF.

The chain recombines TRBV2 with TRBJ1-1; 11 bases match TRBD1. The CDR3 is 13 residues long. From germline, CDR1 is SNHLY and CDR2 FYNNEI. The V and J ends lost 6 bases and 8 bases, in that order; junction bases with no gene match: 5. The CDR3 region has the DNA TGTGCCAGCAGCGTGGACAGGGGGCGAGAAGCTTTCTTT. Translation: CASSVDRGREAFF.

This clonotype occurred once. CDR3 coding DNA: TGCAGTGCTAGGTTGGACAGTATGAACACTGAAGCTTTCTTT. This encodes CSARLDSMNTEAFF. The V gene is TRBV20-1, the J gene TRBJ1-1; perhaps TRBD1 as D (6 bases). CDR1 is DFQATT and CDR2 is SNEGSKA in the germline V gene (reference sequence). The CDR3 runs 14 residues. V lost 3 bases and J 0 bases, leaving 11 bases between the germline ends.

CDR3 sequence reads: CSVGTGANQPQHF. CDR3 in DNA: TGCAGCGTTGGGACGGGGGCCAATCAGCCCCAGCATTTT. The J gene is TRBJ1-5, the V gene TRBV29-1; D may be TRBD1 (6 bases). The germline V and J ends were trimmed by 4 bases and 3 bases, with 10 bases remaining between them. This CDR3 contains 13 residues. Looked up from germline, CDR1 is SQVTM and CDR2 is ANQGSEA.

This chain links TRBV12-3 or TRBV12-4 with TRBJ2-7; TRBD1 agrees at 8 bases. Losses at the gene ends were 6 bases for V and 7 bases for J; bases not matched to a gene: 8. CDR3 length: 13 amino acids. CDR3 sequence: CASSLVRGREQYF. The CDR3 coding sequence is TGTGCCAGCAGCCTAGTCAGGGGGCGAGAGCAGTACTTC.

The rearrangement links TRBV7-9 to TRBJ1-2, with 7 nucleotides matching TRBD1. The CDR3 has 13 residues. Germline V gene sequence: CDR1 SEHNR, CDR2 FQNEAQ (reference sequence). Unmatched junction bases numbered 6, after V lost 4 bases and J lost 7 bases. CDR3 protein: CASSSGQVSGYTF. CDR3 nucleotides: TGTGCCAGCAGCTCCGGACAGGTATCTGGCTACACCTTC. The variable domain in full, completed from reference TRBV7-9 and TRBJ1-2, reads DTGVSQNPRHKITKRGQNVTFRCDPISEHNRLYWYRQTLGQGPEFLTYFQNEAQLEKSRLLSDRFSAERPKGSFSTLEIQRTEQGDSAMYLCASSSGQVSGYTFGSGTRLTVV.

The gene calls are TRBV14 and TRBJ1-2, with TRBD1 matching over 7 bases. V lost 4 bases and J lost 0; bases outside the gene matches: 5. CDR1 is SGHDN, CDR2 FVKESK, per germline. This CDR3 spans 15 amino acids. The CDR3 is CASSRAGTANYGYTF. In DNA form, the CDR3 reads TGTGCCAGCAGCCGGGCCGGGACAGCTAACTATGGCTACACCTTC.

V and J are TRBV3-1 and TRBJ1-1, with D possibly being TRBD1 (6 bases). In germline, CDR1 is LGHDT, CDR2 YNNKEL (reference sequence). Between the trimmed V and J ends, which lost 7 bases and 4 bases, there was a span of 19 bases. CDR3 length: 15 residues. CDR3 nucleotides: TGTGCCAGCACCCCCCGGGATAGGGGGGGCACTGAAGCTTTCTTT. Protein sequence: CASTPRDRGGTEAFF.

This chain links TRBV20-1 with TRBJ2-2; a possible D gene is TRBD2 (5 bases). The V end lost 5 bases, the J end lost 1 base, and 11 bases lay between the germline ends. Germline lookup yields CDR1 DFQATT and CDR2 SNEGSKA (reference sequence). The CDR3 has 14 amino acids. This CDR3 reads CSARELLNTGELFF. As DNA, the CDR3 is TGCAGTGCTCGGGAACTCCTGAACACCGGGGAGCTGTTTTTT.

The V and J genes are TRBV5-1 and TRBJ1-1; 7 positions agree with TRBD1. The germline CDR1 and CDR2 sequences are SGHRS and YFSETQ. V was pared by 2 bases and J by 4 bases, with 11 bases of the junction left unmatched. The CDR3 contains 16 residues. The CDR3 region has the DNA TGCGCCAGCAGCTTCGGACAGGCCCCGGGTGGCACTGAAGCTTTCTTT. Its protein product is CASSFGQAPGGTEAFF.

The chain is built from TRBV9 and TRBJ2-5, with 8 bases matching TRBD2. Per germline, CDR1 SGDLS and CDR2 YYNGEE. This CDR3 is 16 amino acids long. Trimming at V came to 0 bases and at J to 4 bases, leaving 8 bases not matched to a gene. The CDR3, as DNA: TGTGCCAGCAGCGTAGGTACCAGCGGGGGAGCAGAGACCCAGTACTTC. Its protein is CASSVGTSGGAETQYF.

The rearrangement links TRBV5-4 to TRBJ2-5, with D maybe TRBD2 (7 bases). V lost 4 bases and J 5 bases, leaving 15 bases between the germline ends. The V gene's germline CDR1 is SGHNT and CDR2 YYREEE (reference sequence). The CDR3 sequence is 14 residues long. CDR3 loop: CASSSTGGGETQYF. Written as DNA, the CDR3 is TGTGCCAGCAGCAGTACGGGGGGCGGGGAGACCCAGTACTTC.